This T cell receptor (beta chain) was retrieved from a study of beta chain features in type 1 diabetes. The J segment lost 8 bases and the V segment lost 1 base, leaving 10 bases of the junction unmatched. Germline V gene lookup returns CDR1 LGHNA and CDR2 YSLEER. The CDR3 length is 15 residues. What was sequenced were expressed TCRB transcripts, since all of the isolated RNA had been reverse transcribed. Sequenced by immunoSEQ multiplex PCR; TCRdb stores in-frame clones only, minus some. This table has about 620,000 clones, around 15% appearing once. Sequenced sample: naive CD4+ T cells from blood. The origin of this receptor is a man between 18 and 29 years old in good health. V is TRBV4-3 and J is TRBJ1-2, with 7 bases aligning to TRBD1. CDR3 loop: CASSQVIGGAGGYTF. CDR3 DNA sequence: TGCGCCAGCAGCCAAGTTATAGGGGGCGCCGGAGGCTACACCTTC.